Presented here are 14 T cell receptor beta chains from one specimen sequenced in a study of spatial heterogeneity in lung cancer. Findings and caveats of the study: In tumors, expanded intratumoral alpha and beta TCR counts tracked mutation counts.

Their antigens are not known. Sample time point: sample taken at primary tumor resection. Via MiXCR, TCRdb re-called the 5' RACE reads, giving one row per CDR3 protein. The sample consists of over 10,000 distinct CDR3 sequences, roughly 5.2% of them appearing once. Material: lung tumor tissue, obtained at surgery. The receptors were sampled from a male donor with early-stage non-small cell lung cancer.

At least ten counts were recorded for this clonotype. The J gene is TRBJ1-5, the V gene TRBV7-9, with TRBD1 identical over 7 bases. Germline values: CDR1 SEHNR, CDR2 FQNEAQ (reference sequence). The CDR3 is 14 amino acids. Trimming took 3 bases from V and 2 from J; bases not matched to a gene: 1. The CDR3 DNA reads TGTGCCAGCAGCTTCGGACAGGGCAATCAGCCCCAGCATTTT. Amino acids: CASSFGQGNQPQHF. The whole variable domain, remainder taken from reference TRBV7-9 and TRBJ1-5, is DTGVSQNPRHKITKRGQNVTFRCDPISEHNRLYWYRQTLGQGPEFLTYFQNEAQLEKSRLLSDRFSAERPKGSFSTLEIQRTEQGDSAMYLCASSFGQGNQPQHFGDGTRLSIL.

Sample share makes this clonotype medium-sized (0.01 to 0.1%). Here the CDR3 reads CASSPTRAQETQYF. In DNA, the CDR3 is TGTGCCAGCAGCCCTACCCGGGCCCAAGAGACCCAGTACTTC. The chain couples TRBV2 to TRBJ2-5; no clear D gene. The ends were cut back, 6 bases at V and 1 base at J, with 12 bases in the middle. The CDR3 is 14 residues long. Germline V gives CDR1 SNHLY, CDR2 FYNNEI.

Relative to its sample, this clonotype is medium-sized. The chain links TRBV4-2 to TRBJ2-2; 10 nucleotides align to TRBD2. The CDR3 loop spans 18 amino acids. Losses at the gene ends were 4 bases for V and 7 bases for J; bases not matched to a gene: 15. Germline V gene sequence: CDR1 LGHNA, CDR2 YNFKEQ. The DNA for the CDR3 is TGTGCCAGCAGCCGCTCAGGGTCTAGCGGGGGCCCCAGCGGGGAGCTGTTTTTT. It encodes CASSRSGSSGGPSGELFF.

This clonotype was found many times. The chain joins TRBV29-1 to TRBJ1-2, with D maybe TRBD1 (5 bases). The CDR3 length is 12 residues. Germline CDR1 is SQVTM and CDR2 is ANQGSEA. Trimming stripped 8 bases from V and 8 bases from J, with 18 bases between. The CDR3 spells CSLRDPKTGYTF. The DNA for the CDR3 is TGCAGCCTCCGGGACCCGAAGACGGGCTACACCTTC.

There are many counts of this clonotype. The chain is built from TRBV9 and TRBJ2-3, with D perhaps TRBD1 or TRBD2 (5 bases each). This CDR3 comprises 15 residues. Germline CDR1 is SGDLS and CDR2 is YYNGEE. Trimming took 4 bases from V and 5 from J, leaving 17 bases between them. CDR3 coding DNA: TGTGCCAGCAGCCTAGAGGGGCAGGGTCGAGATACGCAGTATTTT. Translated, it gives CASSLEGQGRDTQYF.

This clonotype has ten or more counts. The chain uses TRBV7-8 and TRBJ2-2, with D uncertain. This CDR3 spans 14 amino acids. V lost 2 bases to trimming and J lost 1 base, with 5 bases between them. Looked up from germline, CDR1 is SGHVS and CDR2 is FQNEAQ. As DNA, the CDR3 is TGTGCCAGCAGCTTAAACAGGAACACCGGGGAGCTGTTTTTT. Translation: CASSLNRNTGELFF.

This clonotype was detected ten times or more. The chain carries TRBV7-9 and TRBJ2-3; 10 bases match TRBD1. The CDR3 covers 16 residues. Germline assignment: CDR1 SEHNR and CDR2 FQNEAQ (reference sequence). After removal of 1 base from V and 5 bases from J, the junction contained 6 bases not matched to a gene. The CDR3 protein is CASSLGDRGPIDTQYF. CDR3 coding DNA: TGTGCCAGCAGCTTAGGCGACAGGGGGCCTATAGATACGCAGTATTTT.

In this sample, this clonotype turned up many times. The chain joins TRBV5-1 to TRBJ2-2; D is ambiguous. The CDR3 runs 17 residues. Between the trimmed V and J ends, which lost 4 bases and 3 bases, there was a span of 19 bases. Germline lookup yields CDR1 SGHRS and CDR2 YFSETQ. The CDR3 DNA sequence: TGCGCCAGCAGCCCGTCTCAAGGGTCCCGCTACACCGGGGAGCTGTTTTTT. Protein: CASSPSQGSRYTGELFF.

This clonotype is medium-sized within its sample. This chain links TRBV27 with TRBJ2-7; D call uncertain. This CDR3 spans 14 amino acids. Germline values: CDR1 MNHEY, CDR2 SMNVEV (reference sequence). Trimming removed 7 bases at V and 0 bases at J, with 13 bases between. This CDR3 reads CASKAFPSSYEQYV. The CDR3 DNA reads TGTGCCAGCAAAGCATTTCCTAGCTCCTACGAGCAGTACGTC.

This clonotype was seen at least ten times. V usage is TRBV12-3 or TRBV12-4 and J usage is TRBJ2-3; D unclear. This CDR3 contains 12 residues. Trimming pared 3 bases from V and 3 bases from J, leaving 4 bases between. The CDR3, as DNA: TGTGCCAGCAGTTTCCTGACAGATACGCAGTATTTT. Protein: CASSFLTDTQYF.

This clonotype was seen repeatedly, ten times or more. J is TRBJ1-1 and V is TRBV28; D uncertain. The V end lost 5 bases, the J end lost 2 bases, and 6 bases lay between the germline ends. Germline V CDR1 and CDR2: MDHEN, SYDVKM. The CDR3 loop spans 12 amino acids. CDR3 protein: CASSPGNTEAFF. The DNA of the CDR3 is TGTGCCAGCAGTCCTGGAAACACTGAAGCTTTCTTT.

This clonotype is categorized as medium-sized (0.01 to 0.1%). The chain recombines TRBV21-1 with TRBJ1-4; the table calls TRBD1, which could not be checked here. TRBV21-1 is tagged as a pseudogene. The CDR3 runs 15 residues. CDR3 bases: TGTGCCAGCAGCATTGAGACAGGGGGCCAGGAAAAACTGTTTTTT. Translation: CASSIETGGQEKLFF.

This clonotype was observed at least ten times. This chain uses TRBV6-2 or TRBV6-3 with TRBJ1-2, with a weak D call TRBD1 (5 bases). Germline loops: CDR1 MNHEY, CDR2 SVGEGT. This CDR3 region has 13 residues. V was trimmed by 8 bases and J by 2 bases, leaving 12 bases between them. CDR3 in DNA: TGTGCCAGCCACCGGGGCAGCAACTATGGCTACACCTTC. Translated, it gives CASHRGSNYGYTF.

In its sample, this clonotype was seen many times. V gene TRBV29-1 combines with J gene TRBJ2-7, with 9 bases that match TRBD1. This CDR3 contains 13 residues. CDR1 and CDR2 (germline): SQVTM, ANQGSEA. V shed 5 bases, J shed 2 bases, and the junction held 4 bases outside the gene matches. The DNA of the CDR3 is TGCAGCGTTCAGGACAGGGGCCCCTACGAGCAGTACTTC. Translating it yields CSVQDRGPYEQYF.